The 16 T cell receptor gamma chains below come from one sample, sequenced in a study of γδ T cells in repeated Plasmodium falciparum infection. Bulk repertoires came from Vgamma9/Vdelta2+ or Vdelta2-negative gammadelta T cells flow-sorted from PBMC. TCRdb fed the multiplex PCR reads to CATT. The table has 30,000 or so gamma-chain clones, roughly 1.4% seen once. The sequenced material came from gamma-delta T cells from blood. The receptor set was obtained from a pool of human donors (malaria-infected and uninfected, not separated).

Many counts were recorded for this clone. TCRdb has a much larger clone's protein, which differs at residue 3 from the translation of this DNA, likely because of a read error; what is shown is the protein translated from the DNA. The chain joins TRGV9 to TRGJP1. As TCRdb names no J gene, one was assigned here on the basis of a DNA match to germline. In germline, CDR1 is GITISATS, CDR2 ISYDGTV (reference sequence). The CDR3 covers 15 residues. As DNA, the CDR3 is TGTGCCTCGTGGGAGGCCTATACCACTGGTTGGTTCAAGATATTT. It translates to CASWEAYTTGWFKIF.

This clone came up a few times. This DNA's translation and the protein TCRdb lists, from a much larger clone, do not match at residue 9, likely due to a read error; the protein shown is translated from the DNA. This chain joins TRGV4 and TRGJ1 or TRGJ2. No J gene was available from TCRdb, and it was assigned here by a germline match of the DNA. CDR1 EGSTGY and CDR2 YDSYTSSV come from the germline V gene. The CDR3 consists of 13 residues. J gave up 8 bases and V 2 bases, and 9 bases lay outside the gene matches. CDR3 nucleotides: TGTGCCACCTGGGATGTCCCCCATAATAAGAAACTCTTT. It translates to CATWDVPHNKKLF.

In this sample, this clone turned up a few times. The likely explanation is a read error, given a far larger clone one base away. At the DNA level, this CDR3 is encoded by other sequences in the same sample as well. The chain carries TRGV9 and TRGJP. Germline values: CDR1 GITISATS, CDR2 ISYDGTV (reference sequence). This CDR3 is 17 amino acids long. The CDR3 DNA sequence: TGTGCCTTGTGGGAGGTTAGCTTAGAGTTGGGCAAAAAAATCAAGGTATTC. Its translation is CALWEVSLELGKKIKVF.

The table lists this clone with many counts. TCRdb attributes to this sequence the protein of a much larger clone, which differs from the DNA translation at residue 5; a read error is likely, and the protein displayed is translated from the DNA. Other DNA sequences in this specimen translate into the identical CDR3. The gene calls are TRGV3 and TRGJ1 or TRGJ2. No J gene was available from TCRdb, and it was assigned here by a germline match of the DNA. This CDR3 is built from 12 residues. Germline values: CDR1 VTNTFY, CDR2 YDVSTARD (reference sequence). V was pared by 4 bases and J by 8 bases, with 8 bases of the junction left unmatched. The CDR3 protein is CATWERIHKKLF. DNA of the CDR3: TGTGCCACCTGGGAACGTATACATAAGAAACTCTTT.

This clone was observed many times. The TCRdb record carries a much larger clone's protein, which differs from this DNA's translation at residue 3; a read error is the likely cause, and the protein listed here is the DNA translation. The chain couples TRGV4 to TRGJ1 or TRGJ2. The CDR3 length is 10 residues. The V gene's germline CDR1 is EGSTGY and CDR2 YDSYTSSV. The CDR3 here is CAPWYYKKLF. The CDR3 nucleotides read TGTGCCCCCTGGTATTATAAGAAACTCTTT.

This clone was seen a few times. The protein held in TCRdb is that of a much larger clone and does not match this DNA's translation at residue 11, likely because of a read error; the protein shown is translated from the DNA. The chain has TRGV9 and TRGJ1 or TRGJ2. The J gene is absent in TCRdb and was assigned here via DNA matching to germline. Germline CDR1 and CDR2: GITISATS and ISYDGTV (reference sequence). The CDR3 spans 14 residues. The CDR3 here is CALWDPVGHYRKLF. The CDR3 DNA is TGTGCCTTGTGGGACCCTGTCGGGCATTATAGGAAACTCTTT.

This clone was seen more than once but under ten times. TCRdb's protein, taken from a much larger clone, differs from this DNA's translation at residue 6, likely owing to a read error; the protein displayed comes from the DNA. The rearrangement uses TRGV9 and TRGJP. Because TCRdb records no J gene, it was assigned here through a match of the DNA to germline. The length of the CDR3 is 21 residues. In germline, CDR1 is GITISATS, CDR2 ISYDGTV (reference sequence). V was pared by 2 bases and J by 2 bases, with 15 bases of the junction left unmatched. The DNA for the CDR3 is TGTGCCTTGTGGGAGGCGCCGAAAAGAAACAGGCAAGAGTTGGGCAAAAAAATCAAGGTATTT. Translation gives CALWEAPKRNRQELGKKIKVF.

This clone was seen a handful of times. The TCRdb record carries a much larger clone's protein, which differs from this DNA's translation at residue 7; a read error is the likely cause, and the protein listed here is the DNA translation. This chain joins TRGV4 and TRGJ1 or TRGJ2. Assignment of the J gene here rests on matching the DNA to germline, because TCRdb gives none. Looked up from germline, CDR1 is EGSTGY and CDR2 is YDSYTSSV. V shed 6 bases and J 6 bases; nucleotides not matched to a gene: 11. The CDR3 has 13 amino acids. The CDR3 region is CATWSWMGYKKLF. CDR3 nucleotide sequence: TGTGCCACCTGGTCGTGGATGGGTTATAAGAAACTCTTT.

At least ten counts were recorded for this clone. This likely reflects a read error, since a far larger clone is one base away. The sample has other DNA sequences that encode this CDR3 too. The rearrangement joins TRGV2 to TRGJ1 or TRGJ2. Here the J gene was assigned by germline matching of the DNA, as TCRdb has none. CDR1 is EGSNGY, CDR2 YDSYNSKV, per germline. The CDR3 consists of 14 residues. V was clipped by 0 bases and J by 7 bases; unmatched bases: 9. CDR3 sequence (DNA): TGTGCCACCTGGGACGGGCCTGGTTACTATAAGAAACTCTTT. As protein: CATWDGPGYYKKLF.

This clone was seen more than once but under ten times. This DNA translates differently at residue 15 from the TCRdb protein, which is that of a much larger clone; a read error is likely, and the protein shown is the DNA's own translation. Here the V gene is TRGV9, but the J gene went uncalled. Germline CDR1 and CDR2: GITISATS and ISYDGTV (reference sequence). The CDR3 runs 17 residues. CDR3 protein: CALWEQFTELGKKIRVF. In DNA form, the CDR3 reads TGTGCCTTGTGGGAGCAATTTACAGAGTTGGGCAAAAAAATCAGGGTATTT.

Of note for this clone: TCRdb's listed protein matches a much larger clone and diverges from this DNA's translation at residue 15, likely through a read error; the protein shown comes from the DNA. The chain has TRGV8 and TRGJ1 or TRGJ2. TCRdb gives no J gene; it was assigned here by matching the DNA to germline. V gave up 2 bases and J gave up 4 bases; unmatched junction bases: 29. Germline assignment: CDR1 VENAVY and CDR2 YDSYNSRV. The CDR3 sequence is 21 residues long. CDR3 region: CATWDTRPQGSPCEHYYKKLF. The CDR3 DNA sequence: TGTGCCACCTGGGATACCCGGCCCCAAGGTTCACCTTGTGAACACTATTATAAGAAACTCTTT.

Note on this clone: The amino acid sequence in TCRdb belongs to a much larger clone and departs from this DNA's translation at residue 6, likely a sequencing read error; the sequence shown is translated from the DNA. The chain links TRGV4 to TRGJP2. Here the J gene came from matching the DNA to germline, since TCRdb omits it. This CDR3 is built from 14 residues. Trimming cost V 3 bases and J 2 bases; bases outside gene matches: 3. Germline V CDR1 and CDR2: EGSTGY, YDSYTSSV. CDR3 sequence reads: CATWDCSSDWIKTF. The CDR3 DNA reads TGTGCCACCTGGGATTGCAGTAGTGATTGGATCAAGACGTTT.

This clone was recorded a few times. TCRdb records a much larger clone's protein for this DNA, with a difference at residue 11 that likely arises from a read error; the protein given is the translation of the DNA. J gene calling gave no result, while the V gene is TRGV9. The V gene's germline CDR1 is GITISATS and CDR2 ISYDGTV (reference sequence). The CDR3 extends over 13 amino acids. This CDR3 reads CALWEKRNYKTLF. CDR3 nucleotide sequence: TGTGCCTTGTGGGAGAAGCGGAATTATAAGACACTCTTT.

Of note for this clone: The amino acid sequence in TCRdb belongs to a much larger clone and departs from this DNA's translation at residue 3, likely a sequencing read error; the sequence shown is translated from the DNA. The chain links TRGV9 to TRGJ1 or TRGJ2. The J gene, not given by TCRdb, was assigned here from a germline match of the nucleotide sequence. In germline, CDR1 is GITISATS, CDR2 ISYDGTV (reference sequence). The CDR3 has 14 residues. As DNA, the CDR3 is TGTGCCTCGTGGGAGGTGCAAGGTCATTGTAAGAAACTCTTT. Translated: CASWEVQGHCKKLF.

The sample holds many counts of this clone. The protein that TCRdb holds for this DNA derives from a much larger clone and differs from the translated DNA at residue 3, which likely indicates a read error; the protein shown here is translated from the DNA. Different DNA sequences within this sample yield the same CDR3. The rearrangement joins TRGV9 to TRGJP. The J gene, absent from TCRdb, was called here by matching the DNA to germline. This CDR3 is 17 amino acids long. The germline gives CDR1 GITISATS, CDR2 ISYDGTV (reference sequence). The CDR3 loop is CASWEVPQELGKKIKVF. CDR3 in DNA: TGTGCCTCGTGGGAGGTCCCGCAAGAGTTGGGCAAAAAAATCAAGGTATTT.

Only a few counts were recorded for this clone. This may be a read error, as it is one base from a much larger clone. CDR3 DNA: TGTGCCACCTGGGGCCATGTTTATCATAAGAAACTCTTT. Translated, it gives CATWGHVYHKKLF. This chain uses TRGV4 with TRGJ1 or TRGJ2. Matching the DNA to germline supplied the J gene, which TCRdb does not give. Germline assignment: CDR1 EGSTGY and CDR2 YDSYTSSV. This CDR3 has 13 amino acids.